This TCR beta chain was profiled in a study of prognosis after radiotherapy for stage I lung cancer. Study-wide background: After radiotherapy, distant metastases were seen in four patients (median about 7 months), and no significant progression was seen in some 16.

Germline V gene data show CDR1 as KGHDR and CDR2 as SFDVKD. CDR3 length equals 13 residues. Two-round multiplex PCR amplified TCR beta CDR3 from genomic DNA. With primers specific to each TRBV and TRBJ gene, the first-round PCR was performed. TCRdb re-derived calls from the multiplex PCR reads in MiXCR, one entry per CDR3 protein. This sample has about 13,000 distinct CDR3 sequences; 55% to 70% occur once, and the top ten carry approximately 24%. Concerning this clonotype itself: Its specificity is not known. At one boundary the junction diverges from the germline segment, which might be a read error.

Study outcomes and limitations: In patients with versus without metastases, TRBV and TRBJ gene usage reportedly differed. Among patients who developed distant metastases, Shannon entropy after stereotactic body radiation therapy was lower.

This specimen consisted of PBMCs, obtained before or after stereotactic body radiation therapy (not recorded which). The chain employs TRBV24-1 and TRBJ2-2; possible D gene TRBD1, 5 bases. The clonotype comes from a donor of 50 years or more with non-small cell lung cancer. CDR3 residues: CSTSEDNTGQLFF. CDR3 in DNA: TGTTCCACCAGTGAGGACAACACCGGGCAGCTGTTTTTT.